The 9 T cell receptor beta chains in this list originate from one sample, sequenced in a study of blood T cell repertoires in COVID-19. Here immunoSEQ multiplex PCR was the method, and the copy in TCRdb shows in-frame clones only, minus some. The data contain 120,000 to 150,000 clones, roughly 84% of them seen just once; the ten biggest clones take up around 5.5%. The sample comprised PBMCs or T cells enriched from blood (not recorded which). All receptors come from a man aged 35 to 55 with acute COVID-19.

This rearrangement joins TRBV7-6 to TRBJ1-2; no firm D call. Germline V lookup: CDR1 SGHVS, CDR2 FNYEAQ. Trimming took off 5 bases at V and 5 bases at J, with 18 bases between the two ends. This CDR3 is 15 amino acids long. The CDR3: CASSPLESYGYGYTF. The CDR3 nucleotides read TGTGCCAGCAGCCCACTAGAGTCTTATGGATATGGCTACACCTTC.

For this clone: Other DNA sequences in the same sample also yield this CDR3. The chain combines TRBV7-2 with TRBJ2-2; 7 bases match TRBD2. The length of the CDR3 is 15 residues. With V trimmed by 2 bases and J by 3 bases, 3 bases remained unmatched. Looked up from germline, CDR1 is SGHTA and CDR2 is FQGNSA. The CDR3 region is CASSLSGTDTGELFF. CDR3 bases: TGTGCCAGCAGCTTAAGCGGGACGGACACCGGGGAGCTGTTTTTT.

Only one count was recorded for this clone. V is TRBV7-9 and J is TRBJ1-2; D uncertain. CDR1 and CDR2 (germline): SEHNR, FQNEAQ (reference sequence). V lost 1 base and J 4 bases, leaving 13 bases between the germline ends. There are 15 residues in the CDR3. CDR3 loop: CASSLELTAFYGYTF. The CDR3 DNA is TGTGCCAGCAGCTTAGAATTAACAGCCTTCTATGGCTACACCTTC.

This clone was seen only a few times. For the CDR3, the DNA is TGTGCCAGCAGCTTGGGAAACAGGGATCGGGGCTACGAGCAGTACTTC. It is translated as CASSLGNRDRGYEQYF. This chain links TRBV5-5 with TRBJ2-7, with D perhaps matching TRBD1 (6 bases). Germline V gene sequence: CDR1 SGHKS, CDR2 YYEKEE (reference sequence). The CDR3 has 16 amino acids. Trimming stripped 0 bases from V and 3 bases from J, with 16 bases between. The full variable domain, with the rest looked up from reference TRBV5-5 and TRBJ2-7, is DAGVTQSPTHLIKTRGQQVTLRCSPISGHKSVSWYQQVLGQGPQFIFQYYEKEERGRGNFPDRFSARQFPNYSSELNVNALLLGDSALYLCASSLGNRDRGYEQYFGPGTRLTVT.

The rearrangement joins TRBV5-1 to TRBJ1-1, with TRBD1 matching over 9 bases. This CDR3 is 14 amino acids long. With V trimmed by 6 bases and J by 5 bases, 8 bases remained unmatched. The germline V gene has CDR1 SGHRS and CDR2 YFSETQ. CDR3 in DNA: TGCGCCAGCACCTACAGGGGGCATGGGACTGAAGCTTTCTTT. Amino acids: CASTYRGHGTEAFF.

DNA for the CDR3: TGTGCCAGCAGCCAAGCGGGGGTCGCGGGGATTCTGAACACTGAAGCTTTCTTT. Translated, it gives CASSQAGVAGILNTEAFF. The J gene is TRBJ1-1, the V gene TRBV3-1 (or the pseudogene TRBV3-2); D is perhaps TRBD1 (5 bases). CDR1 is LGHDT, CDR2 YNNKEL, per germline (reference sequence). V lost 1 base to trimming and J lost 0 bases, with 18 bases between them. CDR3 length: 18 amino acids.

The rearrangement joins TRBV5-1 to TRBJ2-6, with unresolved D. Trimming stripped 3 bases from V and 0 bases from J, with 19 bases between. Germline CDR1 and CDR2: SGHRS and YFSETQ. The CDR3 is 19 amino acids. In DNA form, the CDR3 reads TGCGCCAGCAGCTCCAGAGGAGTGGCCCTCCGCTCTGGGGCCAACGTCCTGACTTTC. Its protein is CASSSRGVALRSGANVLTF. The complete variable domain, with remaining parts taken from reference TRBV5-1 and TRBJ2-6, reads KAGVTQTPRYLIKTRGQQVTLSCSPISGHRSVSWYQQTPGQGLQFLFEYFSETQRNKGNFPGRFSGRQFSNSRSEMNVSTLELGDSALYLCASSSRGVALRSGANVLTFGAGSRLTVL.

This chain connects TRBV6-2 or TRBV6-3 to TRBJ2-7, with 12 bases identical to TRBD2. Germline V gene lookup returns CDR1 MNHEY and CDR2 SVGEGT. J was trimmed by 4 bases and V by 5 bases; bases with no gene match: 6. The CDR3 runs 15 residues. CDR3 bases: TGTGCCAGCAGTAAACTAGCGGGAGGTTCGTACGAGCAGTACTTC. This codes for CASSKLAGGSYEQYF.

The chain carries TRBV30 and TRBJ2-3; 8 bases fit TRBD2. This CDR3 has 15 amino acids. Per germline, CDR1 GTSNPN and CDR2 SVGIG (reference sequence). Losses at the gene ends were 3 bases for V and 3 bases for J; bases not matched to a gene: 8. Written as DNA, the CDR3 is TGTGCCTGGAGCGGGGGGGAGAAGGGGACAGATACGCAGTATTTT. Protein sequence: CAWSGGEKGTDTQYF.